This T cell receptor beta chain came from a study of human T cells and chemical hapten exposure (dated by TCRdb to about 2021). For the wider study: For sensitization, 2% DPC in acetone was applied to a roughly 2 cm by roughly 2 cm area of upper inner arm skin. Patch tests used Finn chambers with 0.01% DPC on the upper back, scored after 6 days by International Contact Dermatitis Research Group standards. For TCR sequencing, blood came from 25 to 35 alopecia patients at anywhere from one to four time points (pre-sensitization, 2, 6 and 24 weeks). Libraries were pooled for sequencing, and per-sample TCR yields varied mainly because of small differences in library volumes within the pool. This study followed changes in the peripheral blood TCR repertoire in vivo during primary and secondary sensitization of alopecia patients to the hapten diphenylcyclopropenone (DPC). Patients additionally received weekly therapeutic DPC doses to the scalp throughout the approximately 25-week study period. Patient blood was sampled pre-sensitization (week 0) and at 2, 6 and about 24 weeks after DPC sensitization. Alopecia areata with under or over 50% scalp involvement, alopecia totalis and alopecia universalis were represented in the patient cohort, which was mostly female. Paper-wide results and their limitations: Repeated subsampling changed both the strength of the expansion versus patch-test correlation and the threshold at which that correlation became significant. Expanded TCRs formed significantly more large CDR3 similarity clusters than pre-sensitization or healthy control sets, consistent with antigen-driven responses. The number of PT1 expanded TCRs positively correlated with patch test score, significant at thresholds 8, 16 and 32 but not 4. All patients had alopecia, a presumed autoimmune disease, so their immune response might differ from that of healthy individuals. DPC sensitization did not change how many TCRs were above 1 in 1000 frequency, and no evidence was found of alterations in global repertoire structure.

This specimen's time point label, per the study, means: pre-sensitization, week 0. The sample's treatment or condition label, decoded: therapeutic diphenylcyclopropenone sensitization with weekly scalp DPC. At every patch-test visit, the blood draw took place before the patch test was put on. Eligible patients were aged 18 to 70, diagnosed with alopecia, deemed suitable for DPC therapy, and excluded if pregnant. Unfractionated whole blood was collected in Tempus Blood RNA tubes, and total RNA was extracted from that blood. V lost 0 bases and J lost 6 bases; the stretch between them is 10 bases long. The CDR3 holds 13 amino acids from the cysteine to the phenylalanine. Solely the CDR3 DNA is kept, with 39 bases framed from the first base. The germline V gene (reference sequence) yields SGHNT for CDR1 and YYREEE for CDR2. Receptor libraries were prepared by RACE. TCRdb lists the instrument as NextSeq 500. Library preparation attached unique molecular identifiers to individual cDNA molecules for quantitative, reproducible TCR counting. From each blood RNA sample, both TCR alpha and TCR beta chains were sequenced. Processing in the source paper ran as follows. The median number of TCRs per sample was over 95,000, ranging from 23,224 to 690,600. V, J and CDR3 annotation of the TCR reads was performed with the Decombinator software suite. To make PS versus PT1 abundance plots, every sample was subsampled to the same number of TCRs (28,000). Expanded TCRs were defined as absent before sensitization and observed at least eight times at the 2-week time point. TCRdb reanalyzed the raw reads on its own, using fastp at Q25 for trimming and MiXCR for clone calling, and kept in-frame beta chains. Rows matching on CDR3 protein sequence are summarized as one entry with the most common DNA and genes. The V and J calls and clone size are TCRdb's, not the authors'. The sample yields around 380,000 distinct CDR3 sequences; about 5% were counted once. Over 6.5% of the sample is held by the ten biggest clonotypes.

This clonotype was recorded once. It has no known antigen specificity. Base qualities are missing; no much larger clone stands one base away. One read is thin evidence. The receptor was isolated from a woman younger than 30 with alopecia areata. Some clones in this sample may be carry-over from other donors' samples. Sequencing used whole blood, obtained in connection with sensitization to the hapten diphenylcyclopropenone (DPC). The chain is assembled from TRBV5-4 and TRBJ2-7; the D gene cannot be resolved reliably. The CDR3 corresponds to CASSLGGCTEQYF. The DNA sequence follows: TGTGCCAGCAGCTTGGGGGGTTGTACCGAGCAGTACTTC. This CDR3, with the reference TRBV5-4 and TRBJ2-7 proteins standing in past its ends, gives the full variable domain ETGVTQSPTHLIKTRGQQVTLRCSSQSGHNTVSWYQQALGQGPQFIFQYYREEENGRGNFPPRFSGLQFPNYSSELNVNALELDDSALYLCASSLGGCTEQYFGPGTRLTVT.